This T cell receptor beta chain was sequenced for a study of regulatory T cells in long-lasting Graves disease. As for the study in general: By definition, persistent Graves' disease involved antithyroid drugs for over 5 years alongside positive TSH receptor antibodies.

Researchers made TCR beta libraries by using iRepertoire HTBI primers and running Arm-PCR on CDR3 regions. TCRdb redid the calling of the multiplex PCR reads with MiXCR, one entry per CDR3 protein. Of some 340,000 distinct CDR3 sequences listed, roughly 25% are singletons. Time point indicated: persistent/refractory GD, antithyroid drugs over 5 years with positive TRAb. Making the TCR library involved RNA that had been extracted from PBMCs. The guidelines of the American Thyroid Association were the basis for diagnosing Graves' disease. From each patient, about 8.5 milliliters of peripheral blood was drawn and collected into an EDTA anticoagulant tube. Sequenced material: peripheral blood mononuclear cells (PBMCs), taken when the disease was refractory, from a patient treated with antithyroid drugs. This sequence originates from a woman aged 35 to 49 with Graves disease.

For the CDR3, the DNA is TGCGCCAGCAGCTTCCGGACAGGGGGCGTCTCAGAGCAGTACTTC. Translated: CASSFRTGGVSEQYF. V is TRBV5-1 and J is TRBJ2-7, with TRBD1 matching 11 bases. The V gene's germline CDR1 is SGHRS and CDR2 YFSETQ. The CDR3 is 15 amino acids. J gave up 7 bases and V 2 bases, and 8 bases lay outside the gene matches. The variable domain in full, completed from reference TRBV5-1 and TRBJ2-7, reads KAGVTQTPRYLIKTRGQQVTLSCSPISGHRSVSWYQQTPGQGLQFLFEYFSETQRNKGNFPGRFSGRQFSNSRSEMNVSTLELGDSALYLCASSFRTGGVSEQYFGPGTRLTVT.